This TCR beta chain originates from a study of blood T cell repertoires in COVID-19. Across the whole study: The analysed material was cDNA or gDNA that came from T cells, B-cell-depleted T cells, or PBMCs.

The CDR3 contains 14 residues. CDR1 is SGDLS, CDR2 YYNGEE, per germline. V dropped 3 bases and J dropped 2 bases, with 11 bases sitting between them. In Seattle, patients joined the study during active infection and were tracked longitudinally. Study processing details: By means of reference gene primer amplification, nucleated cell counts were estimated. Data came from immunoSEQ multiplex PCR; TCRdb stores just in-frame clones and leaves some out. The V and J calls and the clone size are those of that table, but D and trimming were determined from the DNA. Of about 150,000 clones listed, more than 75% are singletons.

Sequencing used peripheral blood. This clonotype was obtained from a woman aged 60-75 years with COVID-19, enrolled during active disease. The genes are TRBV9 and TRBJ2-5; TRBD2 might be the D (6 bases). CDR3 amino acids: CASSGLDYQETQYF. CDR3 nucleotides: TGTGCCAGCAGCGGCTTGGACTATCAAGAGACCCAGTACTTC.